The 15 T cell receptor beta chains below come from one sample, sequenced in a study of cytomegalovirus exposure and HLA in healthy donors. 60 Vbeta and 13 Jbeta primers were used in PCR. Method: immunoSEQ multiplex PCR; TCRdb's copy keeps in-frame clones and lacks some. The table includes around 180,000 clones, 80% to 90% detected once. The specimen was PBMCs. The origin of the receptors is a girl between 2 and 10 years old in good health and CMV-seropositive.

The CDR3 nucleotides read TGTGCCAGCCGAACCTCTTGGGACAAGAACAATGAGCAGTTCTTC. Protein: CASRTSWDKNNEQFF. The chain is built from TRBV18 and TRBJ2-1; TRBD1 might be the D (6 bases). Per germline, CDR1 KGHSH and CDR2 LQKENI. The CDR3 loop spans 15 amino acids. Trimming pared 8 bases from V and 5 bases from J, leaving 19 bases between.

This chain links TRBV27 with TRBJ2-1; tentatively, D is TRBD2 (7 bases). The CDR3 contains 16 residues. Germline CDR1 and CDR2: MNHEY and SMNVEV (reference sequence). Deletions cut 4 bases from V and 5 bases from J, with 18 bases between. Here the CDR3 reads CASSWGGQGLNNEQFF. Here the CDR3 DNA reads TGTGCCAGCAGTTGGGGGGGCCAGGGCCTAAACAATGAGCAGTTCTTC.

This clone was seen only once. This chain joins TRBV1 and TRBJ2-3; TRBD2 is taken as the D call from the table, unchecked against the DNA. TRBV1 is recorded as a pseudogene. The CDR3 has 18 residues. The CDR3 nucleotides read TGCACCAGCAGCCAAGAACCCAAACTAGCGGGAGCTCCAGATACGCAGTATTTT. This gives the protein CTSSQEPKLAGAPDTQYF.

This chain links TRBV19 with TRBJ1-1; the D gene is possibly TRBD1 (6 bases). The CDR3 totals 17 residues. Between the trimmed V and J ends, which lost 6 bases and 4 bases, there was a span of 24 bases. Germline-derived CDR1 and CDR2 are LNHDA and SQIVND (reference sequence). For the CDR3, the DNA is TGTGCCAGTAGATTGCTGGGGGCAGGGGAACCCTCCACTGAAGCTTTCTTT. This translates into CASRLLGAGEPSTEAFF.

V is TRBV10-3 and J is TRBJ1-2; 9 nucleotides agree with TRBD1. The ends lost 7 bases at V and 5 bases at J; junction bases unmatched: 11. The CDR3 is 15 residues long. Germline assignment: CDR1 ENHRY and CDR2 SYGVKD. The DNA for the CDR3 is TGTGCCATCACAATTAATACAGGGGGCGCGTATGGCTACACCTTC. It translates to CAITINTGGAYGYTF.

The CDR3 DNA reads TGTGCCAGTAGTATAGGGGGGACTAGCGGGAAAGAGACCCAGTACTTC. Its translation is CASSIGGTSGKETQYF. This rearrangement joins TRBV19 to TRBJ2-5, with 13 bases fitting TRBD2. The V gene end was trimmed by 1 base and the J gene end by 3 bases; junction bases not matched to a gene: 2. The CDR3 is 16 amino acids. Per the germline V gene, CDR1 is LNHDA and CDR2 is SQIVND (reference sequence).

The CDR3 here is CASSLILAGVQDTQYF. CDR3 coding DNA: TGCGCCAGCAGCTTGATTCTAGCGGGAGTCCAAGATACGCAGTATTTT. The genes are TRBV5-1 and TRBJ2-3; 10 bases align to TRBD2. CDR3 length: 16 residues. Germline V gene sequence: CDR1 SGHRS, CDR2 YFSETQ. After removal of 1 base from V and 5 bases from J, the junction contained 7 bases not matched to a gene.

The DNA for the CDR3 is TGTGCCAGCAGTTTATCGAAGCCGGGACAGGTAAATGAAAAACTGTTTTTT. Its protein is CASSLSKPGQVNEKLFF. The chain recombines TRBV27 with TRBJ1-4; 8 nucleotides line up with TRBD1. Trimming took 0 bases from V and 5 from J; bases not matched to a gene: 8. The CDR3 is made up of 17 amino acids. Germline CDR1 MNHEY, CDR2 SMNVEV (reference sequence).

This clone was detected once. The chain links TRBV1 to TRBJ1-5; the table's D call of TRBD1 was not tested on the DNA. TRBV1 is shown as a pseudogene. This CDR3 contains 17 residues. CDR3 in amino acids: CTSSQDSGQWSNQPQHF. As DNA, the CDR3 is TGCACCAGCAGCCAAGATTCCGGACAGTGGTCAAATCAGCCCCAGCATTTT.

This chain uses TRBV2 with TRBJ2-7; D may be TRBD1 (5 bases). CDR3 length: 14 amino acids. V shed 2 bases and J shed 6 bases, with 14 bases lying between them. Germline assignment: CDR1 SNHLY and CDR2 FYNNEI. This chain's CDR3 is CASSEQGKVGEQYF. The DNA for the CDR3 is TGTGCCAGCAGTGAACAGGGAAAGGTGGGCGAGCAGTACTTC.

The genes are TRBV19 and TRBJ1-2; weak D call: TRBD1 (5 bases). Trimming stripped 5 bases from V and 8 bases from J, with 9 bases between. The CDR3 sequence is 11 residues long. From germline, CDR1 is LNHDA and CDR2 SQIVND (reference sequence). The chain's CDR3 is CASSQGSGYTF. The CDR3 DNA reads as TGTGCCAGTAGTCAGGGTAGCGGCTACACCTTC.

The chain is built from TRBV28 and TRBJ1-2, with TRBD1 matching 7 bases. Per the germline V gene, CDR1 is MDHEN and CDR2 is SYDVKM. The CDR3 has 14 amino acids. The junction had 8 bases not matched to a gene; V was cut back by 6 bases and J by 4 bases. The CDR3, as DNA: TGTGCCAGCAGCCAAACAGGGGCCCCCTATGGCTACACCTTC. Amino acid sequence: CASSQTGAPYGYTF.

The chain joins TRBV30 to TRBJ1-2, with 7 bases fitting TRBD1. V lost 5 bases and J lost 6; bases outside the gene matches: 9. Germline CDR1 reads GTSNPN; CDR2 reads SVGIG (reference sequence). The CDR3 loop spans 13 amino acids. The CDR3 nucleotides are TGTGCCTGGTATGGACAGGAGGGGGATGGCTACACCTTC. Its protein is CAWYGQEGDGYTF.

The V gene is TRBV5-6, the J gene TRBJ2-3; TRBD2 matches at 9 bases. The CDR3 sequence is 16 residues long. CDR1 and CDR2 (germline): SGHDT, YYEEEE. V lost 4 bases, J lost 0 bases, and 6 bases stayed unmatched. The CDR3 reads CASSPIAGASTDTQYF. CDR3 bases: TGTGCCAGCAGCCCGATAGCGGGAGCTAGCACAGATACGCAGTATTTT.

Here the CDR3 reads CASSAVTAPGRNEQFF. The CDR3 DNA is TGCGCCAGCAGCGCCGTAACAGCCCCCGGCAGGAATGAGCAGTTCTTC. This chain uses TRBV5-1 with TRBJ2-1; D unclear. The ends were cut back, 4 bases at V and 7 bases at J, with 21 bases in the middle. There are 16 residues in the CDR3. Germline loops: CDR1 SGHRS, CDR2 YFSETQ. Full variable domain (remainder filled in from reference TRBV5-1 and TRBJ2-1): KAGVTQTPRYLIKTRGQQVTLSCSPISGHRSVSWYQQTPGQGLQFLFEYFSETQRNKGNFPGRFSGRQFSNSRSEMNVSTLELGDSALYLCASSAVTAPGRNEQFFGPGTRLTVL.